This T cell receptor (beta chain) was retrieved from a study of cytomegalovirus exposure and HLA in healthy donors. Study conclusions and caveats: In vitro assays verified that a few CMV-associated chains recognized CMV antigens specifically. The finding came from a later analysis; first-cohort TCR clusters tended to co-occur in the roughly 120 validation repertoires. Reports showed the classifier diagnosing cytomegalovirus status with high specificity and sensitivity.

Libraries were prepared by immunoSEQ multiplex PCR; TCRdb keeps only in-frame clonotypes and omits some of them. The data show some 110,000 clones, about 91% seen once. The table lists this clone with a count of one. As yet, its antigen is unknown. This CDR3 comprises 12 residues. Germline CDR1 is SNHLY and CDR2 is FYNNEI. Trimming removed 7 bases from V and 4 bases from J, with 11 bases in between. These donors were members of the approximately 110-subject validation cohort, a group separate from the approximately 700-subject first cohort. The chain links TRBV2 to TRBJ2-7; no reliable D call. The specimen was PBMCs. The receptor was derived from a man aged 18 to 30 in good health and CMV-seronegative. CDR3 nucleotide sequence: TGTGCCAGCATCAGGCCGTATTACGAGCAGTACTTC. Its translation is CASIRPYYEQYF.